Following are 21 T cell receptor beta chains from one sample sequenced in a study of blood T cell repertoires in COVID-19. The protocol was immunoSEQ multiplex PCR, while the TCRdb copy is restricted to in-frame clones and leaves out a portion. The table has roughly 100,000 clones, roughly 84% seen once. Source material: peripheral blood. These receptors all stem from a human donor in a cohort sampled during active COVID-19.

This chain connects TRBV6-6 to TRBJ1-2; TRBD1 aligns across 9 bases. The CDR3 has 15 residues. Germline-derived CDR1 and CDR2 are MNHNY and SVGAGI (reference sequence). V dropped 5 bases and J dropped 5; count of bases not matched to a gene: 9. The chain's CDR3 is CASSARQGVNYGYTF. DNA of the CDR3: TGTGCCAGCAGTGCCCGACAGGGGGTAAATTATGGCTACACCTTC.

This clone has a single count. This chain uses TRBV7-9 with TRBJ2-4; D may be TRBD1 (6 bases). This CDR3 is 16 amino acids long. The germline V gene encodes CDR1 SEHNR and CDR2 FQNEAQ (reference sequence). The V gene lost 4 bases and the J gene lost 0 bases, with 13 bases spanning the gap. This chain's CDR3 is CASSSGTPLAKNIQYF. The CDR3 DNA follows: TGTGCCAGCAGCTCCGGGACACCCCTAGCCAAAAACATTCAGTACTTC. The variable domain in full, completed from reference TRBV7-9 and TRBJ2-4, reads DTGVSQNPRHKITKRGQNVTFRCDPISEHNRLYWYRQTLGQGPEFLTYFQNEAQLEKSRLLSDRFSAERPKGSFSTLEIQRTEQGDSAMYLCASSSGTPLAKNIQYFGAGTRLSVL.

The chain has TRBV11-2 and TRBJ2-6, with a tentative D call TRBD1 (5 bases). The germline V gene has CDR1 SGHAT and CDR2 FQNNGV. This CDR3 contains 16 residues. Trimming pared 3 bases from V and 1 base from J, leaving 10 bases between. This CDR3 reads CASSLGLASGANVLTF. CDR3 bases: TGTGCCAGCAGCTTGGGGCTGGCGTCTGGGGCCAACGTCCTGACTTTC.

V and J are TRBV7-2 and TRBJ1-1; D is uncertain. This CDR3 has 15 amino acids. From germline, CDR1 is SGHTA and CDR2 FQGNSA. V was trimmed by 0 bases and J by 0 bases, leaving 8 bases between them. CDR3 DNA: TGTGCCAGCAGCTTAGCGTTCAGGATGAACACTGAAGCTTTCTTT. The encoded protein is CASSLAFRMNTEAFF. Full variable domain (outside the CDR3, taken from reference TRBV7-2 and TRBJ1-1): GAGVSQSPSNKVTEKGKDVELRCDPISGHTALYWYRQSLGQGLEFLIYFQGNSAPDKSGLPSDRFSAERTGGSVSTLTIQRTQQEDSAVYLCASSLAFRMNTEAFFGQGTRLTVV.

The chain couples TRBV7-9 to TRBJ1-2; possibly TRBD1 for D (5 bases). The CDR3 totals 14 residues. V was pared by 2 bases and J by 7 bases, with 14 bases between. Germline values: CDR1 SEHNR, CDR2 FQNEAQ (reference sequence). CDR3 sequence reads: CASSLLGQGSGYTF. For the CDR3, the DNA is TGTGCCAGCAGCTTATTGGGGCAGGGCTCTGGCTACACCTTC.

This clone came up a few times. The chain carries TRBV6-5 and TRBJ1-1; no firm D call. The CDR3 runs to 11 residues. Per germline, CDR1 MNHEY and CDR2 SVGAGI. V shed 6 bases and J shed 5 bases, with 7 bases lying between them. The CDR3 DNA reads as TGTGCCAGCAGCGGTCGAACTGAAGCTTTCTTT. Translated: CASSGRTEAFF.

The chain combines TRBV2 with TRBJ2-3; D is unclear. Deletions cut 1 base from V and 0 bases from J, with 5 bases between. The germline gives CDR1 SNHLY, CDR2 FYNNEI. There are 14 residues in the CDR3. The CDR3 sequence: CASSEGPSTDTQYF. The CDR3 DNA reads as TGTGCCAGCAGTGAAGGGCCGAGCACAGATACGCAGTATTTT. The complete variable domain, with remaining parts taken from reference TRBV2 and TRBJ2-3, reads EPEVTQTPSHQVTQMGQEVILRCVPISNHLYFYWYRQILGQKVEFLVSFYNNEISEKSEIFDDQFSVERPDGSNFTLKIRSTKLEDSAMYFCASSEGPSTDTQYFGPGTRLTVL.

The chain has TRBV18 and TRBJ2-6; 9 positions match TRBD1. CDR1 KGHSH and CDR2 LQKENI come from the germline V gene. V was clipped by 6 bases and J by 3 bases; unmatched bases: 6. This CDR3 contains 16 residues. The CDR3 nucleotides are TGTGCCAGCTCCCCTGGACAGGGGAGTGGGGCCAACGTCCTGACTTTC. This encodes CASSPGQGSGANVLTF.

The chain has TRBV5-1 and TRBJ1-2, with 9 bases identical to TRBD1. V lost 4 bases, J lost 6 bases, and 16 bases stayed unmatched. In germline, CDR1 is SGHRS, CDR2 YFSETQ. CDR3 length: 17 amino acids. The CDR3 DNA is TGCGCCAGCAGCCCCACGGGACAGGGTGGCGGAGGGCATGGCTACACCTTC. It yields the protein CASSPTGQGGGGHGYTF.

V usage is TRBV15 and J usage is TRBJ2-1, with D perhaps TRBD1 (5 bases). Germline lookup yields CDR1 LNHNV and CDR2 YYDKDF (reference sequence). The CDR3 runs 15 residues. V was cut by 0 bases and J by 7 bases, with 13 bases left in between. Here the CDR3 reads CATSRDDSLLNEQFF. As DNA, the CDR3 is TGTGCCACCAGCAGAGATGACAGTTTATTGAATGAGCAGTTCTTC.

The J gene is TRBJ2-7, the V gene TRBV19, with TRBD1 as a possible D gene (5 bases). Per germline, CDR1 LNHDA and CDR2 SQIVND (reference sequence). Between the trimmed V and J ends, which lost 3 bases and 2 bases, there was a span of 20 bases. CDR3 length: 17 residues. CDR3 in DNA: TGTGCCAGTAGTATTGCGGTTCGTCAGGGTATAACCTACGAGCAGTACTTC. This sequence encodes CASSIAVRQGITYEQYF.

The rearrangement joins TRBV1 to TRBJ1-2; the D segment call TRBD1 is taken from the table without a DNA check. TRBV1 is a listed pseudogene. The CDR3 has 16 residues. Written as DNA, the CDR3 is TGCACCAGCAGCCAGACCCGGACAGCAAATAACTATGGCTACACCTTC. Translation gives CTSSQTRTANNYGYTF.

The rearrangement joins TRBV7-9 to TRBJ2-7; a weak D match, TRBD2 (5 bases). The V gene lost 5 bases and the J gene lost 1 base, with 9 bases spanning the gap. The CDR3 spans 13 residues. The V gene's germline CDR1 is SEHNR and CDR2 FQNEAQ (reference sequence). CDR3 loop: CASSHRGSYEQYF. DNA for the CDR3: TGTGCCAGCAGCCACAGAGGGTCCTACGAGCAGTACTTC.

DNA of the CDR3: TGTGCCAGCCGCACCGGGACAGCTTATTCACCCCTCCACTTT. The encoded protein is CASRTGTAYSPLHF. This chain links TRBV6-5 with TRBJ1-6; 7 bases match TRBD1. The CDR3 is 14 amino acids. Germline V gene lookup returns CDR1 MNHEY and CDR2 SVGAGI. Trimming at V came to 8 bases and at J to 8 bases, leaving 9 bases not matched to a gene.

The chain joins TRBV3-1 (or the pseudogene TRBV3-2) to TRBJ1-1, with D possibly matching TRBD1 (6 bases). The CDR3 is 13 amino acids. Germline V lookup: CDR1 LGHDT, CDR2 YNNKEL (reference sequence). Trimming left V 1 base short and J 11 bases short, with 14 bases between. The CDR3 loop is CASSQVQGIRAFF. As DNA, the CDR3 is TGTGCCAGCAGCCAAGTACAGGGAATAAGGGCTTTCTTT.

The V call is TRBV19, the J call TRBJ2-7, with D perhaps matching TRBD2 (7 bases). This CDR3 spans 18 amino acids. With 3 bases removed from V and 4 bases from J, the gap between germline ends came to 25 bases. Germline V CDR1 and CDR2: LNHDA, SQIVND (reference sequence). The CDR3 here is CASSIRGAGARFSYEQYF. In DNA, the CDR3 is TGTGCCAGTAGTATTCGGGGGGCGGGGGCGCGCTTCAGTTACGAGCAGTACTTC.

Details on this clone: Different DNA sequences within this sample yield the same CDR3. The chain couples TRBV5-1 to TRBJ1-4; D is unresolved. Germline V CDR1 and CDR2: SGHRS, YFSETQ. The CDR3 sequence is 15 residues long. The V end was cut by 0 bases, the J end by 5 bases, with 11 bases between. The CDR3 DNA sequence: TGCGCCAGCAGCTTGGGGTCGGGCGGGAATGAAAAACTGTTTTTT. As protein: CASSLGSGGNEKLFF. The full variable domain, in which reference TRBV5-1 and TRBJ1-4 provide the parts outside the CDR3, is KAGVTQTPRYLIKTRGQQVTLSCSPISGHRSVSWYQQTPGQGLQFLFEYFSETQRNKGNFPGRFSGRQFSNSRSEMNVSTLELGDSALYLCASSLGSGGNEKLFFGSGTQLSVL.

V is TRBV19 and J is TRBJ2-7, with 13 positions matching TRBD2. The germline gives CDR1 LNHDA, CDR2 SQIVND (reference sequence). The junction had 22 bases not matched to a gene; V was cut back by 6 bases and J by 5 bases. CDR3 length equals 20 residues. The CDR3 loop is CASSPRWGPTGTSGVDEQYF. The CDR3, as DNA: TGTGCCAGTAGCCCGCGGTGGGGACCGACAGGGACTAGCGGGGTGGACGAGCAGTACTTC.

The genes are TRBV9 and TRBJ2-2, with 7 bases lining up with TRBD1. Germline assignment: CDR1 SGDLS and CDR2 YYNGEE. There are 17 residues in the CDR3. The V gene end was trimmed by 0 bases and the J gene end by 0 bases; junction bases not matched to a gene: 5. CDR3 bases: TGTGCCAGCAGCGTAGCGAGGACAGGTCCGAACACCGGGGAGCTGTTTTTT. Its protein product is CASSVARTGPNTGELFF.

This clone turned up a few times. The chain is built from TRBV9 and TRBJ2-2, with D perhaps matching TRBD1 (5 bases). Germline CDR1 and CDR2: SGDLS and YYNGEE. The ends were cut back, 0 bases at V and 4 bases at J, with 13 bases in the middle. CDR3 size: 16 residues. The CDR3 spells CASSVELGEVTGELFF. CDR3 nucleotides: TGTGCCAGCAGCGTAGAGTTAGGGGAAGTCACCGGGGAGCTGTTTTTT.

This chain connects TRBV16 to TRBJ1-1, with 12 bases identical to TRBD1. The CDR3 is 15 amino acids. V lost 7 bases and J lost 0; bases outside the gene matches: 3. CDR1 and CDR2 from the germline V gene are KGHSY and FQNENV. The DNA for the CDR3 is TGTGCCAGCAAGGGGACAGGGGGCATGAACACTGAAGCTTTCTTT. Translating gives CASKGTGGMNTEAFF.